These 20 T cell receptor beta chains share one sample of origin, sequenced in a study of regulatory T cells in long-lasting Graves disease. Libraries of TCR beta came from iRepertoire HTBI primers plus Arm-PCR of CDR3 regions. A single record per CDR3 protein comes from TCRdb applying MiXCR to the multiplex PCR reads. Among about 430,000 distinct CDR3 sequences listed, approximately 15% were seen once. Time point specified: newly diagnosed GD, antithyroid drugs for less than 3 months. The TCR library was prepared using RNA isolated from PBMCs. This sample was shared with a second study, whose subject was T cells in Graves' hyperthyroidism and ophthalmopathy.

The material sequenced was peripheral blood mononuclear cells (PBMCs), taken at new diagnosis, from a patient treated with antithyroid drugs. Receptor source: a woman aged 40 to 50 with Graves disease.

This chain joins TRBV30 and TRBJ2-1, with D unclear. V was shortened by 3 bases and J by 2 bases, with 14 bases between the two germline ends. This CDR3 is 15 amino acids long. Germline V CDR1 and CDR2: GTSNPN, SVGIG (reference sequence). CDR3 sequence reads: CAWRAGSRAYNEQFF. As DNA, the CDR3 is TGTGCCTGGAGGGCAGGAAGTAGGGCCTACAATGAGCAGTTCTTC.

This clonotype was observed at least ten times. The CDR3 protein is CASSFSLNTEAFF. CDR3 nucleotides: TGTGCCAGCAGCTTCTCCCTGAACACTGAAGCTTTCTTT. This chain uses TRBV11-2 with TRBJ1-1; no reliable D call. From germline, CDR1 is SGHAT and CDR2 FQNNGV. Trimming left V 3 bases short and J 0 bases short, with 5 bases between. This CDR3 comprises 13 residues. Looking up the rest from reference TRBV11-2 and TRBJ1-1 gives the full variable domain: EAGVAQSPRYKIIEKRQSVAFWCNPISGHATLYWYQQILGQGPKLLIQFQNNGVVDDSQLPKDRFSAERLKGVDSTLKIQPAKLEDSAVYLCASSFSLNTEAFFGQGTRLTVV.

This clonotype showed up many times. As DNA, the CDR3 is TGTGCCAGCAGTTTCTTTAGTGGTCCCACAGATACGCAGTATTTT. It is translated as CASSFFSGPTDTQYF. The chain couples TRBV28 to TRBJ2-3, with D unresolved. The V gene's germline CDR1 is MDHEN and CDR2 SYDVKM. The CDR3 sequence is 15 residues long. Trimming shortened V by 3 bases and J by 2 bases, and 12 bases separated the two germline ends.

This clonotype was seen many times. At one end the junction does not follow the germline gene, possibly because of a read error. This chain uses TRBV5-1 with TRBJ2-2; TRBD1 or TRBD2 may be the D gene (5 bases each). This CDR3 is 12 amino acids long. CDR1 and CDR2 (germline): SGHRS, YFSETQ. The CDR3 coding sequence is TGTGCCAGCAGTTTTGGGGGCGGGGAGCTGTTTTTT. This sequence encodes CASSFGGGELFF. Based on the CDR3 plus reference TRBV5-1 and TRBJ2-2, the full variable domain is KAGVTQTPRYLIKTRGQQVTLSCSPISGHRSVSWYQQTPGQGLQFLFEYFSETQRNKGNFPGRFSGRQFSNSRSEMNVSTLELGDSALYLCASSFGGGELFFGEGSRLTVL.

The rearrangement uses TRBV18 and TRBJ2-3; TRBD2 is a possible D gene (6 bases). The CDR3 has 15 residues. V lost 6 bases to trimming and J lost 3 bases, with 16 bases between them. Looked up from germline, CDR1 is KGHSH and CDR2 is LQKENI. The CDR3 DNA sequence: TGTGCCAGCTCGATAGGGCCTAGCGAGACAGATACGCAGTATTTT. Protein product: CASSIGPSETDTQYF.

In the case of this clonotype: This likely came from a read error, as a far larger clone is one base away. The chain couples TRBV14 to TRBJ2-5; D might be TRBD2 (6 bases). The DNA end is more similar to TRBJ2-1, so the J call may be wrong. The CDR3 totals 14 residues. Germline assignment: CDR1 SGHDN and CDR2 FVKESK. Written as DNA, the CDR3 is TGTGCCAGCAGCCAATTCGGGAGCCACAATGAGCAGTTCTTC. It encodes CASSQFGSHNEQFF.

This clonotype appeared a single time. This chain connects TRBV24-1 to TRBJ2-7; 10 bases are a match to TRBD1. The V and J ends lost 7 bases and 6 bases, in that order; junction bases with no gene match: 5. CDR1 is KGHDR and CDR2 is SFDVKD in the germline V gene. The CDR3 length is 13 residues. For the CDR3, the DNA is TGTGCCACCAGCAGACAGGGGGCGGTCGAGCAGTACTTC. This encodes CATSRQGAVEQYF.

This clonotype was picked up many times. V and J are TRBV28 and TRBJ1-2; TRBD1 matches 7 bases. V was clipped by 7 bases and J by 4 bases; unmatched bases: 6. Germline V CDR1 and CDR2: MDHEN, SYDVKM. The CDR3 spans 13 residues. The CDR3 reads CASKGSGGYGYTF. The CDR3 DNA reads TGTGCCAGCAAGGGGTCAGGGGGCTATGGCTACACCTTC.

This chain links TRBV9 with TRBJ1-1, with D uncertain. Deletions cut 3 bases from V and 1 base from J, with 7 bases between. This CDR3 region has 13 residues. Germline values: CDR1 SGDLS, CDR2 YYNGEE. The CDR3 reads CASSAGSNTEAFF. In DNA, the CDR3 is TGTGCCAGCAGCGCAGGATCGAACACTGAAGCTTTCTTT.

This clonotype was counted at least ten times. The chain employs TRBV28 and TRBJ2-5; TRBD2 aligns across 8 bases. The CDR3 has 18 residues. Per germline, CDR1 MDHEN and CDR2 SYDVKM. The trim removed 4 bases at V and 5 bases at J, leaving 18 bases unmatched. CDR3 DNA: TGTGCCAGCAGTTCCTCGGGGGGGGTTCTGGGTCGAAGGGAGACCCAGTACTTC. Translation gives CASSSSGGVLGRRETQYF.

This clonotype has ten or more counts. The V and J genes are TRBV6-1 and TRBJ1-1, with D perhaps TRBD1 (5 bases). Germline CDR1 and CDR2: MNHNS and SASEGT. There are 15 residues in the CDR3. Trimming stripped 11 bases from V and 6 bases from J, with 25 bases between. The CDR3 loop reads CALSTLLTGQAEAFF. The CDR3 nucleotides read TGTGCCTTAAGTACCCTCCTCACAGGTCAGGCTGAAGCTTTCTTT.

This clonotype was counted between two and nine times. The rearrangement links TRBV19 to TRBJ2-1; D ambiguous. CDR1 is LNHDA, CDR2 SQIVND, per germline (reference sequence). This CDR3 spans 12 amino acids. V was shortened by 5 bases and J by 5 bases, with 7 bases between the two germline ends. The CDR3, as DNA: TGTGCCAGTAGTTTACCTAACAATGAGCAGTTCTTC. This sequence encodes CASSLPNNEQFF.

The table lists this clonotype with many counts. This chain links TRBV7-9 with TRBJ2-2; no clear D. The CDR3 has 13 amino acids. Germline CDR1 and CDR2: SEHNR and FQNEAQ (reference sequence). V lost 3 bases, J lost 4 bases, and 6 bases lay in between. Here the CDR3 reads CASSFQITGELFF. The CDR3, as DNA: TGTGCCAGCAGCTTTCAGATCACCGGGGAGCTGTTTTTT.

This clonotype was found many times. The CDR3 protein is CASSPGVREHFSYEQYF. DNA for the CDR3: TGTGCCAGCAGCCCGGGGGTGCGGGAGCACTTTTCCTACGAGCAGTACTTC. The chain uses TRBV3-1 and TRBJ2-7; 7 bases fit TRBD2. After removal of 4 bases from V and 1 base from J, the junction contained 13 bases not matched to a gene. This CDR3 comprises 17 residues. Germline CDR1 and CDR2: LGHDT and YNNKEL (reference sequence).

This clonotype was seen at least ten times. The gene calls are TRBV19 and TRBJ1-1; no firm D call. Germline lookup yields CDR1 LNHDA and CDR2 SQIVND (reference sequence). Trimming stripped 8 bases from V and 6 bases from J, with 10 bases between. This CDR3 spans 11 amino acids. Here the CDR3 reads CASLRFSEAFF. DNA for the CDR3: TGTGCCAGTCTCCGTTTCTCTGAAGCTTTCTTT.

This chain connects TRBV5-8 to TRBJ2-7; D is unresolved. This CDR3 comprises 14 residues. Trimming cost V 5 bases and J 6 bases, with 18 bases left between them. Germline CDR1 is SGHTS and CDR2 is YDEGEE. The CDR3 nucleotides are TGTGCCAGCAGTTATGGGCTCTCCGATGGCGAGCAGTACTTC. Its translation: CASSYGLSDGEQYF.

The V gene is TRBV28, the J gene TRBJ1-2; the match to TRBD1 covers 7 bases. The V segment lost 1 base and the J segment 4 bases; nucleotides outside the gene matches: 15. The V gene's germline CDR1 is MDHEN and CDR2 SYDVKM. This CDR3 contains 18 residues. The CDR3 is CASSLFETGSASIYGYTF. DNA of the CDR3: TGTGCCAGCAGTTTATTTGAGACAGGGTCGGCTAGTATCTATGGCTACACCTTC.

This clonotype has a handful of counts. The V gene is TRBV18, the J gene TRBJ2-5; the D gene is possibly TRBD2 (6 bases). Germline CDR1 is KGHSH and CDR2 is LQKENI. The CDR3 sequence is 14 residues long. The ends were cut back, 3 bases at V and 1 base at J, with 9 bases in the middle. The CDR3 DNA follows: TGTGCCAGCTCACCGTTGCGGGGCCAAGAGACCCAGTACTTC. This sequence encodes CASSPLRGQETQYF.

This clonotype was counted many times. The chain links TRBV11-2 to TRBJ2-5, with D possibly being TRBD2 (5 bases). The CDR3 sequence is 12 residues long. The V end was cut by 4 bases, the J end by 5 bases, with 8 bases between. The V gene's germline CDR1 is SGHAT and CDR2 FQNNGV. CDR3 sequence (DNA): TGTGCCAGCAGCTCCTGGGAGGAGACCCAGTACTTC. This gives the protein CASSSWEETQYF. Full variable domain (outside the CDR3, taken from reference TRBV11-2 and TRBJ2-5): EAGVAQSPRYKIIEKRQSVAFWCNPISGHATLYWYQQILGQGPKLLIQFQNNGVVDDSQLPKDRFSAERLKGVDSTLKIQPAKLEDSAVYLCASSSWEETQYFGPGTRLLVL.

The chain is built from TRBV10-3 and TRBJ1-2; a possible D gene is TRBD1 (5 bases). This CDR3 is 12 amino acids long. Germline V gene lookup returns CDR1 ENHRY and CDR2 SYGVKD. Between the trimmed V and J ends, which lost 3 bases and 6 bases, there was a span of 8 bases. CDR3 residues: CAISEMGDGYTF. The CDR3 DNA sequence: TGTGCCATCAGTGAAATGGGGGATGGCTACACCTTC.